This T cell receptor (beta chain) originates from a study of T cell responses to AZD1222 COVID-19 vaccine. Overall study context: Second-dose groups at about 4 or about 12 weeks were pooled.

V was pared by 4 bases and J by 0 bases, with 7 bases of the junction left unmatched. The CDR3 is 15 amino acids. Germline assignment: CDR1 GTSNPN and CDR2 SVGIG (reference sequence). Sequenced by immunoSEQ multiplex PCR; TCRdb stores in-frame clones only, minus some. Of 200,000 or so clones in the sample, 85% to 90% were seen once. With respect to this clone: The antigen is unknown.

Study-wide findings and caveats: Females made up more of the donors, who were largely white British, and clonal diversity may have come out too low. CD4 TCRs covered the whole spike, strongest at regions 160-218 and 743-854. At study baseline, merely several AZD1222 recipients were seropositive.

The clonotype was recovered from an adult in good health. The gene calls are TRBV30 and TRBJ2-3; TRBD2 aligns across 7 bases. Sequencing used peripheral blood, obtained on day 0 of AZD1222 vaccination. Written as DNA, the CDR3 is TGTGCCTGGACGCGGGGGACTCTTAGCACAGATACGCAGTATTTT. Protein sequence: CAWTRGTLSTDTQYF.